Given below is one TCR beta chain in context. Ages ranged from about 18 to 100 years, with residence in under 25 US areas. Each recovered donor of Cohort 3 presented with two negative PCRs, clearance, or symptom resolution. This table comes from immunoSEQ multiplex PCR, and its TCRdb copy is limited to in-frame clones, with some not included. Here the sample spans about 200,000 clones, roughly 84% being singletons. This record belongs to a study of blood T cell repertoires in COVID-19. Study information: From the United States, Italy and Spain came samples of acute and convalescent COVID-19.

CDR1 is SGHVS, CDR2 FQNEAQ, per germline. The V end was cut by 2 bases, the J end by 9 bases, with 11 bases between. The CDR3 covers 13 residues. Sequenced sample: PBMCs or T cells enriched from blood (not recorded which). This chain uses TRBV7-8 with TRBJ1-5; D is uncertain. The receptor was derived from a man in his forties who had recovered from COVID-19. Here the CDR3 DNA reads TGTGCCAGCAGCTTATCTTCAGAGGTGCCCCAGCATTTT. This encodes CASSLSSEVPQHF. Together with reference TRBV7-8 and TRBJ1-5, the CDR3 gives the full variable domain: GAGVSQSPRYKVAKRGQDVALRCDPISGHVSLFWYQQALGQGPEFLTYFQNEAQLDKSGLPSDRFFAERPEGSVSTLKIQRTQQEDSAVYLCASSLSSEVPQHFGDGTRLSIL.